These 27 T cell receptor beta chains came from one sample sequenced in a study. TCRdb re-analysed the 5' RACE reads in MiXCR, keeping a single row per CDR3 protein. This sample has about 32,000 distinct CDR3 sequences, with around a quarter found just once. The sample comprised memory CD4+ T cells sorted from blood. Subset in this sample: memory CD4+ T cells, CD4+CD45RO+CD25-. The source of these receptors is a female donor with breast cancer.

This clonotype is medium-sized. V and J are TRBV5-5 and TRBJ1-1, with a weak D call TRBD1 (5 bases). The CDR3 is made up of 13 amino acids. Germline V gives CDR1 SGHKS, CDR2 YYEKEE (reference sequence). V dropped 2 bases and J dropped 1 base, with 6 bases sitting between them. This chain's CDR3 is CASSFTGNTEAFF. DNA of the CDR3: TGTGCCAGCAGCTTCACAGGGAACACTGAAGCTTTCTTT.

This clonotype is categorized as medium-sized. This rearrangement joins TRBV12-3 or TRBV12-4 to TRBJ1-5; D is unresolved. Trimming cost V 5 bases and J 4 bases, with 9 bases left between them. This CDR3 region has 13 residues. The CDR3 protein is CASSDGYNQPQHF. For the CDR3, the DNA is TGTGCCAGCAGTGACGGATATAATCAGCCCCAGCATTTT.

The chain combines TRBV7-3 with TRBJ1-1, with 7 bases identical to TRBD1. J gave up 3 bases and V 3 bases, and 1 base lay outside the gene matches. CDR3 length: 13 residues. CDR1 is SGHTA, CDR2 FQGTGA, per germline. As DNA, the CDR3 is TGTGCCAGCAGCTTGGGACAGCACACTGAAGCTTTCTTT. It yields the protein CASSLGQHTEAFF.

Only a few counts were recorded for this clonotype. One end of the junction fails to match germline, which may point to a read error. V usage is TRBV28 and J usage is TRBJ2-4; perhaps TRBD1 as D (5 bases). This CDR3 is 14 amino acids long. CDR1 is MDHEN, CDR2 SYDVKM, per germline. CDR3 loop: CTSSLSGKQNIQYF. For the CDR3, the DNA is TGTACCAGCAGTTTATCAGGGAAGCAAAACATTCAGTACTTC.

This rearrangement joins TRBV12-3 or TRBV12-4 to TRBJ2-1; 8 positions agree with TRBD2. This CDR3 has 14 amino acids. With V trimmed by 2 bases and J by 9 bases, 6 bases remained unmatched. The CDR3 bases are TGTGCCAGCAGTTTACAAGCGGGAGATAGTGAGCAGTTCTTC. Translating gives CASSLQAGDSEQFF.

This clonotype was recorded at least ten times. The chain links TRBV5-1 to TRBJ2-6, with D unclear. Germline V gives CDR1 SGHRS, CDR2 YFSETQ. The CDR3 is 14 residues long. V lost 0 bases and J lost 0, with 1 base in between. The CDR3 nucleotides read TGCGCCAGCAGCTTGGTCTCTGGGGCCAACGTCCTGACTTTC. It yields the protein CASSLVSGANVLTF.

The sample holds a few counts of this clonotype. The genes are TRBV5-4 and TRBJ2-1; 8 bases align to TRBD2. Losses at the gene ends were 4 bases for V and 6 bases for J; bases not matched to a gene: 9. Germline assignment: CDR1 SGHNT and CDR2 YYREEE (reference sequence). There are 15 residues in the CDR3. In nucleotides, the CDR3 is TGTGCCAGCAGCGGCACGGGAGGGATAGTCAATGAGCAGTTCTTC. This translates into CASSGTGGIVNEQFF.

About this clonotype: This may arise from a read error, as a much more abundant clone is one base away. This CDR3 is CASSFGGAYGYTF. Written as DNA, the CDR3 is TGTGCCAGCAGTTTTGGAGGGGCCTATGGCTACACCTTC. This sequence joins TRBV27 and TRBJ1-2; perhaps TRBD1 as D (5 bases). V was clipped by 3 bases and J by 4 bases, with 9 bases between them. CDR1 is MNHEY, CDR2 SMNVEV, per germline (reference sequence). This CDR3 is built from 13 residues.

The chain joins TRBV9 to TRBJ2-1, with D perhaps matching TRBD2 (6 bases). The CDR3 sequence is 12 residues long. The germline V gene encodes CDR1 SGDLS and CDR2 YYNGEE. V lost 5 bases and J 9 bases, leaving 12 bases between the germline ends. As DNA, the CDR3 is TGTGCCAGCAGTCTAGCGTGGGGTGAGCAGTTCTTC. This translates into CASSLAWGEQFF.

The sample holds a few counts of this clonotype. This rearrangement joins TRBV29-1 to TRBJ2-5, with 7 bases identical to TRBD1. Germline values: CDR1 SQVTM, CDR2 ANQGSEA. This CDR3 region has 11 residues. J was trimmed by 5 bases and V by 6 bases; bases with no gene match: 3. The CDR3 DNA reads TGCAGCGTGCGACAGGGTGAGACCCAGTACTTC. This codes for CSVRQGETQYF.

This clonotype has a handful of counts. This chain uses TRBV6-1 with TRBJ2-2, with TRBD2 matching over 9 bases. This CDR3 is built from 18 residues. Germline CDR1 and CDR2: MNHNS and SASEGT. V lost 7 bases to trimming and J lost 4 bases; unmatched junction nucleotides: 16. The CDR3 bases are TGTGCCAGCACAGGGGTCCTGGCGGGGGGGCCGGGCACCGGGGAGCTGTTTTTT. Protein: CASTGVLAGGPGTGELFF.

This clonotype has ten or more counts. This chain links TRBV5-1 with TRBJ2-7, with a weak D call TRBD2 (6 bases). CDR1 SGHRS and CDR2 YFSETQ come from the germline V gene. The V gene lost 0 bases and the J gene lost 1 base, with 14 bases spanning the gap. The CDR3 length is 16 residues. The CDR3 loop is CASSLAGGLESYEQYF. CDR3 nucleotides: TGCGCCAGCAGCTTGGCTGGAGGGCTCGAATCCTACGAGCAGTACTTC.

The chain uses TRBV7-2 and TRBJ1-1; D unresolved. CDR1 and CDR2 from the germline V gene are SGHTA and FQGNSA. The CDR3 is 14 residues long. V lost 8 bases and J lost 1, with 14 bases in between. The CDR3 is CASVSLGKNTEAFF. Written as DNA, the CDR3 is TGTGCCAGCGTATCTCTAGGGAAGAACACTGAAGCTTTCTTT.

This clonotype was observed a single time. V gene TRBV12-5 combines with J gene TRBJ2-7; a weak D match, TRBD2 (5 bases). The germline V gene has CDR1 LGHNT and CDR2 FRNRAP. Trimming removed 1 base at V and 4 bases at J, with 14 bases between. The CDR3 is made up of 15 amino acids. CDR3 region: CASGLDAPGSYEQYF. Written as DNA, the CDR3 is TGTGCTAGTGGTTTGGACGCCCCGGGATCTTACGAGCAGTACTTC.

This chain connects TRBV27 to TRBJ2-3, with no clear D. V lost 6 bases and J lost 2, with 3 bases in between. The CDR3 runs 11 residues. Germline V lookup: CDR1 MNHEY, CDR2 SMNVEV (reference sequence). The CDR3 sequence is CASRDTDTQYF. In nucleotides, the CDR3 is TGTGCCAGCAGGGACACAGATACGCAGTATTTT.

The gene calls are TRBV6-5 and TRBJ2-2; no clear D gene. This CDR3 is built from 14 residues. Trimming cost V 10 bases and J 0 bases, with 12 bases left between them. Germline lookup yields CDR1 MNHEY and CDR2 SVGAGI. CDR3 loop: CAIPRVPNTGELFF. DNA of the CDR3: TGTGCCATTCCAAGGGTTCCGAACACCGGGGAGCTGTTTTTT.

This clonotype was counted many times. This chain links TRBV4-1 with TRBJ2-3; possible D gene TRBD2, 5 bases. The CDR3 covers 14 residues. The V and J ends lost 1 base and 4 bases respectively, with 9 bases between them. From germline, CDR1 is MGHRA and CDR2 YSYEKL. The DNA of the CDR3 is TGCGCCAGCAGCCAAGCCCCACTAGCAGATACGCAGTATTTT. This translates into CASSQAPLADTQYF.

This chain links TRBV7-8 with TRBJ2-7; D remains unclear. Trimming removed 5 bases from V and 9 bases from J, with 23 bases in between. The CDR3 totals 15 residues. CDR1 and CDR2 (germline): SGHVS, FQNEAQ. The CDR3 spells CASSAPVGPLHGQYF. DNA of the CDR3: TGTGCCAGCAGCGCCCCCGTCGGGCCCCTACACGGGCAGTACTTC.

This clonotype was recorded at least ten times. The chain recombines TRBV28 with TRBJ2-3; perhaps TRBD1 as D (5 bases). Looked up from germline, CDR1 is MDHEN and CDR2 is SYDVKM. Deletions cut 6 bases from V and 10 bases from J, with 14 bases between. The CDR3 length is 12 residues. The CDR3 sequence is CASSLSRTPQYF. The DNA for the CDR3 is TGTGCCAGCAGCCTCTCTCGGACACCGCAGTATTTT.

This clonotype was counted many times. The CDR3 DNA is TGTGCCAGCAGTCGGGACTACGAGCAGTACTTC. Amino acid sequence: CASSRDYEQYF. V is TRBV6-5 and J is TRBJ2-7, with TRBD2 as a possible D gene (5 bases). Trimming took 5 bases from V and 3 from J, leaving 5 bases between them. The V gene's germline CDR1 is MNHEY and CDR2 SVGAGI. The CDR3 is made up of 11 amino acids.

Concerning this clonotype itself: Given the absence of the conserved phenylalanine or tryptophan at the CDR3 end, a read error is likely. This chain uses TRBV7-9 with TRBJ2-3; a possible D gene is TRBD2 (5 bases). This CDR3 comprises 16 residues. CDR1 is SEHNR, CDR2 FQNEAQ, per germline (reference sequence). The ends were cut back, 5 bases at V and 0 bases at J, with 15 bases in the middle. CDR3 in amino acids: CASSPGSGTSTDTQYS. Written as DNA, the CDR3 is TGTGCCAGCAGCCCGGGCAGCGGCACTAGCACAGATACGCAGTATTCT.

This clonotype qualifies as medium-sized. The rearrangement joins TRBV12-3 or TRBV12-4 to TRBJ1-1, with D tentatively TRBD1 (5 bases). Trimming left V 3 bases short and J 4 bases short, with 9 bases between. The CDR3 consists of 13 residues. CDR3 nucleotide sequence: TGTGCCAGCAGTTTTGGGGGGAGCACTGAAGCTTTCTTT. It is translated as CASSFGGSTEAFF.

V and J are TRBV4-2 and TRBJ1-1; D ambiguous. V shed 4 bases and J shed 8 bases, with 14 bases lying between them. From germline, CDR1 is LGHNA and CDR2 YNFKEQ. CDR3 length: 13 residues. The CDR3 protein is CASSLSDRGEAFF. CDR3 nucleotides: TGTGCCAGCAGCCTATCTGACCGGGGAGAAGCTTTCTTT.

This clonotype has a count of ten or more. The J gene is TRBJ2-2, the V gene TRBV5-1, with D possibly matching TRBD1 (6 bases). The CDR3 spans 16 residues. Trimming took 4 bases from V and 1 from J, leaving 14 bases between them. The germline V gene has CDR1 SGHRS and CDR2 YFSETQ. The CDR3 is CASSPPTQGNTGELFF. The CDR3 DNA reads TGCGCCAGCAGCCCCCCCACACAGGGGAACACCGGGGAGCTGTTTTTT. Drawing the rest from reference TRBV5-1 and TRBJ2-2, the complete variable domain is KAGVTQTPRYLIKTRGQQVTLSCSPISGHRSVSWYQQTPGQGLQFLFEYFSETQRNKGNFPGRFSGRQFSNSRSEMNVSTLELGDSALYLCASSPPTQGNTGELFFGEGSRLTVL.

This clonotype came up many times. V usage is TRBV29-1 and J usage is TRBJ2-1; weak D call: TRBD2 (6 bases). Per the germline V gene, CDR1 is SQVTM and CDR2 is ANQGSEA. There are 15 residues in the CDR3. V was cut by 4 bases and J by 8 bases, with 21 bases left in between. The CDR3 protein is CSVGPSDGGWDEQFF. The DNA of the CDR3 is TGCAGCGTTGGACCCAGTGATGGGGGGTGGGATGAGCAGTTCTTC.

This clonotype showed up many times. This sequence joins TRBV5-6 and TRBJ1-2, with D perhaps TRBD1 (5 bases). CDR3 length equals 14 residues. The V end lost 4 bases, the J end lost 2 bases, and 12 bases lay between the germline ends. Germline-derived CDR1 and CDR2 are SGHDT and YYEEEE. The CDR3 reads CASSPRPGNYGYTF. In DNA, the CDR3 is TGTGCCAGCAGCCCACGCCCAGGGAACTATGGCTACACCTTC. The full variable domain, completed using reference TRBV5-6 and TRBJ1-2, is DAGVTQSPTHLIKTRGQQVTLRCSPKSGHDTVSWYQQALGQGPQFIFQYYEEEERQRGNFPDRFSGHQFPNYSSELNVNALLLGDSALYLCASSPRPGNYGYTFGSGTRLTVV.

Turning to this clonotype: A much larger clone differs by one base, so this may be a read error. The chain has TRBV7-9 and TRBJ2-7; D is tentatively TRBD1 or TRBD2 (6 bases each). This CDR3 region has 16 residues. Per the germline V gene, CDR1 is SEHNR and CDR2 is FQNEAQ (reference sequence). CDR3 in DNA: TGTGCCAGCAGTCCCCAGTCAGGGGAGGCCGCCTACGAGCAGTGCTTC. Protein product: CASSPQSGEAAYEQCF.